The 27 T cell receptor beta chains listed next were all sequenced from one sample in a study of Ad26.COV2.S vaccination and SARS-CoV-2 variants. Treatment specified: about 20 received Ad26.COV2.S at low or high dose, single or two shots; several received placebo; per-sample allocation not given. Sampling was done on day 63 after the first vaccine or placebo injection. Libraries were prepared by immunoSEQ multiplex PCR; TCRdb keeps only in-frame clonotypes and omits some of them. This table holds roughly 350,000 clones, over 75% found once. The sequencing here drew on peripheral blood, taken in a trial of Ad26.COV2.S vaccine versus placebo. Receptor source: a person aged 18-65 years who received the Ad26.COV2.S COVID-19 vaccine or a placebo.

This chain uses TRBV7-9 with TRBJ2-7, with D possibly being TRBD1 (5 bases). Trimming took off 5 bases at V and 2 bases at J, with 16 bases between the two ends. The CDR3 totals 15 residues. CDR1 is SEHNR and CDR2 is FQNEAQ in the germline V gene (reference sequence). CDR3 nucleotides: TGTGCCAGCAGCGACAGTCGAGGCAGCCCCTACGAGCAGTACTTC. Residues: CASSDSRGSPYEQYF.

V and J are TRBV19 and TRBJ1-1; maybe TRBD1 (6 bases). V was cut by 1 base and J by 4 bases, with 16 bases left in between. Germline V gene lookup returns CDR1 LNHDA and CDR2 SQIVND (reference sequence). CDR3 length: 16 residues. The CDR3 region is CASSIGGGRGGTEAFF. DNA for the CDR3: TGTGCCAGTAGTATAGGTGGGGGCCGCGGGGGCACTGAAGCTTTCTTT.

This rearrangement joins TRBV6-2 or TRBV6-3 to TRBJ1-5; D uncertain. Trimming removed 6 bases at V and 6 bases at J, with 15 bases between. This CDR3 has 14 residues. Germline lookup yields CDR1 MNHEY and CDR2 SVGEGT. The CDR3, as DNA: TGTGCCAGCAGCTCCGGGAGGGTAAGTCAGCCCCAGCATTTT. It translates to CASSSGRVSQPQHF.

The V gene is TRBV3-1 (or the pseudogene TRBV3-2), the J gene TRBJ1-5; D remains ambiguous. Germline CDR1 LGHDT, CDR2 YNNKEL (reference sequence). This CDR3 has 14 amino acids. The V end lost 0 bases, the J end lost 6 bases, and 9 bases lay between the germline ends. The CDR3 coding sequence is TGTGCCAGCAGCCAAGAAACACGGGGTCAGCCCCAGCATTTT. It yields the protein CASSQETRGQPQHF.

The genes are TRBV12-3 or TRBV12-4 and TRBJ2-3; D unresolved. The CDR3 loop spans 12 amino acids. V gave up 8 bases and J gave up 6 bases, with 12 bases separating them. The CDR3 spells CASLPSGDTQYF. Written as DNA, the CDR3 is TGTGCCAGCCTCCCCAGTGGTGATACGCAGTATTTT.

This clone was seen a single time. J is TRBJ1-1 and V is TRBV4-2; D not certain. Deletions cut 0 bases from V and 1 base from J, with 6 bases between. The CDR3 totals 14 residues. Per the germline V gene, CDR1 is LGHNA and CDR2 is YNFKEQ. CDR3 nucleotides: TGTGCCAGCAGCCAAGATCGCGCGAACACTGAAGCTTTCTTT. Amino acid sequence: CASSQDRANTEAFF.

The rearrangement joins TRBV19 to TRBJ1-1; D gene unclear. Germline CDR1 reads LNHDA; CDR2 reads SQIVND (reference sequence). The CDR3 is 12 amino acids. The V end lost 4 bases, the J end lost 1 base, and 4 bases lay between the germline ends. The CDR3 loop reads CASSRRNTEAFF. In nucleotides, the CDR3 is TGTGCCAGTAGTAGGCGGAACACTGAAGCTTTCTTT.

This clone was seen just once. The chain combines TRBV19 with TRBJ1-1; D gene unclear. Germline V gene data show CDR1 as LNHDA and CDR2 as SQIVND (reference sequence). V lost 5 bases to trimming and J lost 1 base, with 5 bases between them. The CDR3 is made up of 12 amino acids. In nucleotides, the CDR3 is TGTGCCAGTAGTGGACGGAACACTGAAGCTTTCTTT. Its protein is CASSGRNTEAFF.

The chain is built from TRBV7-2 and TRBJ2-1, with 7 bases matching TRBD2. Trimming at V came to 2 bases and at J to 1 base, leaving 5 bases not matched to a gene. The germline gives CDR1 SGHTA, CDR2 FQGNSA. The CDR3 runs 16 residues. CDR3 bases: TGTGCCAGCAGCTTAAACGGGGGGTCGTCCTACAATGAGCAGTTCTTC. This sequence encodes CASSLNGGSSYNEQFF.

This sequence joins TRBV4-1 and TRBJ1-1; perhaps TRBD1 as D (6 bases). Per germline, CDR1 MGHRA and CDR2 YSYEKL. The V gene lost 6 bases and the J gene lost 10 bases, with 15 bases spanning the gap. CDR3 length: 12 residues. The CDR3 DNA is TGCGCCAGCAGGGGGGGGCGTTATGGAGCTTTCTTT. The encoded protein is CASRGGRYGAFF.

V gene TRBV12-5 combines with J gene TRBJ1-3; D gene ambiguous. V lost 7 bases to trimming and J lost 6 bases, with 7 bases between them. The CDR3 runs to 11 residues. From germline, CDR1 is LGHNT and CDR2 FRNRAP. The CDR3 is CASEGQNTIYF. Here the CDR3 DNA reads TGTGCTAGTGAGGGTCAAAACACCATATATTTT.

The rearrangement links TRBV6-5 to TRBJ1-2; 7 bases align to TRBD1. Germline-derived CDR1 and CDR2 are MNHEY and SVGAGI. The CDR3 is 14 residues long. V lost 10 bases and J lost 4; bases outside the gene matches: 12. In DNA, the CDR3 is TGTGCCACCCGGCGGGAAGGGGGCCCCTATGGCTACACCTTC. Translated, it gives CATRREGGPYGYTF.

The rearrangement uses TRBV30 and TRBJ1-1; D unclear. Germline V gene sequence: CDR1 GTSNPN, CDR2 SVGIG (reference sequence). The CDR3 length is 15 residues. V dropped 0 bases and J dropped 1 base, with 12 bases sitting between them. The CDR3 DNA follows: TGTGCCTGGAGTGTCGGCCAGCAAACGAACACTGAAGCTTTCTTT. Translating gives CAWSVGQQTNTEAFF.

The J gene is TRBJ2-1, the V gene TRBV7-9; the D gene could be TRBD1 or TRBD2 (5 bases each). The ends were cut back, 8 bases at V and 7 bases at J, with 15 bases in the middle. The CDR3 totals 13 residues. Germline assignment: CDR1 SEHNR and CDR2 FQNEAQ (reference sequence). Here the CDR3 DNA reads TGTGCCAGCCTCTGGGGCGAGGGGAATGAGCAGTTCTTC. Its translation: CASLWGEGNEQFF.

V gene TRBV4-2 combines with J gene TRBJ1-1; 9 bases are shared with TRBD1. The V and J ends lost 5 bases and 5 bases, in that order; junction bases with no gene match: 9. Per the germline V gene, CDR1 is LGHNA and CDR2 is YNFKEQ. The CDR3 sequence is 15 residues long. In DNA form, the CDR3 reads TGTGCCAGCAGCTCCTCCGGGACAGGGCGGACTGAAGCTTTCTTT. Protein: CASSSSGTGRTEAFF.

This chain links TRBV11-2 with TRBJ2-1; D remains unclear. The CDR3 runs to 12 residues. V was cut by 3 bases and J by 9 bases, with 9 bases left in between. The germline gives CDR1 SGHAT, CDR2 FQNNGV. CDR3 loop: CASSLETGEQFF. The CDR3 nucleotides read TGTGCCAGCAGCTTGGAGACGGGTGAGCAGTTCTTC.

J is TRBJ2-7 and V is TRBV9, with D possibly TRBD1 on 6 matching bases. The CDR3 has 14 residues. Germline CDR1 reads SGDLS; CDR2 reads YYNGEE. V was cut by 3 bases and J by 1 base, with 11 bases left in between. CDR3 loop: CASSGSGTSYEQYF. As DNA, the CDR3 is TGTGCCAGCAGCGGATCCGGGACATCCTACGAGCAGTACTTC.

The V and J genes are TRBV9 and TRBJ2-2; 7 bases map to TRBD1. J was trimmed by 5 bases and V by 0 bases; bases with no gene match: 4. Germline V lookup: CDR1 SGDLS, CDR2 YYNGEE. The CDR3 runs 15 residues. CDR3 nucleotides: TGTGCCAGCAGCGTAGGACAGGGTAGGACCGGGGAGCTGTTTTTT. It codes for CASSVGQGRTGELFF.

The chain recombines TRBV7-2 with TRBJ1-2; 7 bases fit TRBD1. With 1 base clipped from V and 4 bases from J, the junction kept 3 bases outside the gene matches. The CDR3 length is 14 residues. Per germline, CDR1 SGHTA and CDR2 FQGNSA. In DNA, the CDR3 is TGTGCCAGCAGCTTAGGTTCAGGGGGCTATGGCTACACCTTC. Its protein is CASSLGSGGYGYTF.

The rearrangement links TRBV2 to TRBJ2-3; D possibly corresponds to TRBD1 (6 bases). The length of the CDR3 is 15 residues. The germline V gene encodes CDR1 SNHLY and CDR2 FYNNEI. The V end lost 2 bases, the J end lost 2 bases, and 11 bases lay between the germline ends. The CDR3, as DNA: TGTGCCAGCAGTGAAAGGGGACACCTCACAGATACGCAGTATTTT. Its protein product is CASSERGHLTDTQYF.

The gene calls are TRBV25-1 and TRBJ2-1; D ambiguous. CDR1 and CDR2 (germline): MGHDK, SYGVNS. Trimming cost V 4 bases and J 7 bases, with 8 bases left between them. The CDR3 sequence is 12 residues long. CDR3: CASSGEGNEQFF. In DNA form, the CDR3 reads TGTGCCAGCAGTGGTGAAGGTAATGAGCAGTTCTTC.

The chain employs TRBV2 and TRBJ2-2, with D possibly being TRBD2 (5 bases). CDR1 and CDR2 (germline): SNHLY, FYNNEI. This CDR3 comprises 14 residues. Trimming took off 8 bases at V and 4 bases at J, with 14 bases between the two ends. This CDR3 reads CASRTAGGTGELFF. CDR3 coding DNA: TGTGCCAGCCGTACGGCAGGAGGCACCGGGGAGCTGTTTTTT.

The rearrangement joins TRBV7-9 to TRBJ1-2, with D unclear. V was cut by 5 bases and J by 0 bases, with 13 bases left in between. The germline V gene encodes CDR1 SEHNR and CDR2 FQNEAQ (reference sequence). The CDR3 is 15 amino acids. The CDR3 DNA reads as TGTGCCAGCAGCCCCTCAGTGGGTTCTAACTATGGCTACACCTTC. Encoded protein: CASSPSVGSNYGYTF.

In this sample, this clone turned up a few times. Compared with germline, one end of the junction differs, possibly owing to a read error. The rearrangement uses TRBV7-7 and TRBJ1-1; TRBD1 might be the D (5 bases). The germline gives CDR1 SSHAT, CDR2 FNYEAQ (reference sequence). This CDR3 spans 15 amino acids. CDR3 nucleotide sequence: TGTGCTAGCAGATCCTTGTGGAAACGGGGGAATGAAGCTTTCTTT. As protein: CASRSLWKRGNEAFF. Filled out from reference TRBV7-7 and TRBJ1-1, the complete variable domain reads GAGVSQSPRYKVTKRGQDVTLRCDPISSHATLYWYQQALGQGPEFLTYFNYEAQPDKSGLPSDRFSAERPEGSISTLTIQRTEQRDSAMYRCASRSLWKRGNEAFFGQGTRLTVV.

The chain couples TRBV12-3 or TRBV12-4 to TRBJ1-1; D is uncertain. The CDR3 is 13 residues long. Trimming stripped 5 bases from V and 6 bases from J, with 13 bases between. For the CDR3, the DNA is TGTGCCAGCAGTCGACCCGAGGTCCCTGAAGCTTTCTTT. It translates to CASSRPEVPEAFF.

This clone came up once. The V call is TRBV27, the J call TRBJ2-2; no clear D gene. The length of the CDR3 is 17 residues. The V end was cut by 7 bases, the J end by 1 base, with 19 bases between. Per germline, CDR1 MNHEY and CDR2 SMNVEV (reference sequence). The CDR3 DNA reads TGTGCCAGCAATTCTCCCATCGCCGCAGGGAACACCGGGGAGCTGTTTTTT. Translating it yields CASNSPIAAGNTGELFF.

The genes are TRBV5-6 and TRBJ1-1; D call uncertain. Germline CDR1 and CDR2: SGHDT and YYEEEE. V lost 3 bases and J lost 1, with 13 bases in between. The CDR3 sequence is 15 residues long. The CDR3 spells CASSSLLEGNTEAFF. The CDR3 DNA is TGTGCCAGCAGCTCTCTCCTAGAGGGGAACACTGAAGCTTTCTTT.